The rows below give T cell receptor beta chains drawn from one sample of a study of T cell repertoires in cytomegalovirus infection. Via MiXCR, TCRdb re-called the reads, giving one row per CDR3 protein. This table holds some 940,000 distinct CDR3 sequences, 30% to 40% found once. These receptors lack a known antigen. This specimen was cultured CD8+ T cells from PBMCs, taken from culture after CMV antigen stimulation. Receptor source: a human donor in good health (CMV status not recorded). Some clones in this sample may be carry-over from other donors' samples. The CDR3 runs from the conserved cysteine through the conserved F or W. The order of the fields is V gene, clone size, J gene, CDR3 protein. Where a row states a size, it is once, few, many or the class of an expanded clone; other rows omit it.

V gene: TRBV6-1; clone size: .; J gene: TRBJ1-1; CDR3 protein: CASVRSPSSEAFF
V gene: TRBV2; clone size: .; J gene: TRBJ2-1; CDR3 protein: CASSDRGQFF
V gene: TRBV27; clone size: many; J gene: TRBJ2-5; CDR3 protein: CASSLRDRKETQYF
V gene: TRBV7-9; clone size: .; J gene: TRBJ2-2; CDR3 protein: CASSSDMMVLGELFF
V gene: TRBV10-3; clone size: few; J gene: TRBJ1-1; CDR3 protein: CAISGVNQGASAEAFF
V gene: TRBV5-4; clone size: .; J gene: TRBJ1-6; CDR3 protein: CASSLGPTNSPLHF
V gene: TRBV11-3; clone size: few; J gene: TRBJ1-2; CDR3 protein: CASREGTRGYTF
V gene: TRBV7-9; clone size: few; J gene: TRBJ2-2; CDR3 protein: CASSGGRLDGTGELFF
V gene: TRBV7-2; clone size: many; J gene: TRBJ2-1; CDR3 protein: CASSPTEEVYNEQFF
V gene: TRBV4-1; clone size: many; J gene: TRBJ1-1; CDR3 protein: CASSPQGNTEAFF
V gene: TRBV11-3; clone size: few; J gene: TRBJ1-1; CDR3 protein: CASSPRQGETFF
V gene: TRBV7-9; clone size: .; J gene: TRBJ1-6; CDR3 protein: CANSLTGSPLHF
V gene: TRBV12-5; clone size: .; J gene: TRBJ1-6; CDR3 protein: CASGPWPGRDSPLHF
V gene: TRBV6-6; clone size: .; J gene: TRBJ2-5; CDR3 protein: CASSSRDRGHKETQYF
V gene: TRBV7-9; clone size: few; J gene: TRBJ2-7; CDR3 protein: CASSLAPWYEQYF
V gene: TRBV12-3/TRBV12-4; clone size: .; J gene: TRBJ1-4; CDR3 protein: CASRPRDSPNEKLFF